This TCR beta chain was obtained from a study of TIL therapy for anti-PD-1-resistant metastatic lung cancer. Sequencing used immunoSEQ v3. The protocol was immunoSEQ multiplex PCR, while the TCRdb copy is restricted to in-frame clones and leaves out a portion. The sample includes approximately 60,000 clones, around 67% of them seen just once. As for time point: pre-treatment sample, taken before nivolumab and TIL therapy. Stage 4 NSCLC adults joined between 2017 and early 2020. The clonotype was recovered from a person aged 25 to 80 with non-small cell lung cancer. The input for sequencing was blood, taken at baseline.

CDR3 in DNA: TGTGCCAGCAGCCCACGGACAGGGCCAGGGACTGAAGCTTTCTTT. Translated, it gives CASSPRTGPGTEAFF. The V call is TRBV9, the J call TRBJ1-1; 8 nucleotides line up with TRBD1. V lost 4 bases to trimming and J lost 5 bases; unmatched junction nucleotides: 10. This CDR3 is 15 amino acids long. Germline CDR1 SGDLS, CDR2 YYNGEE.